This record covers a single T cell receptor (beta chain). The CDR3 runs 14 residues. The trim removed 7 bases at V and 5 bases at J, leaving 8 bases unmatched. Germline CDR1 reads SGHRS; CDR2 reads YFSETQ. Libraries were prepared by immunoSEQ multiplex PCR; TCRdb keeps only in-frame clonotypes and omits some of them. The sample consists of 53,000 or so clones, 84% of them appearing once. This sample was included in a study of T cell clones after liver transplantation. In the study overall: Immunosuppression withdrawal was tried within 2 years after liver transplantation in this trial. Without induction therapy, subjects received standard immunosuppression until 12-24 months post-transplant. Tolerance: complete withdrawal held at least one year, liver enzymes staying within twice normal.

Specimen: CD4+ T cells from blood, collected before liver transplant. This clonotype originated in a human donor who received a liver transplant. This chain links TRBV5-1 with TRBJ2-7; 11 bases agree with TRBD1. This CDR3 is CASAPGQGGHEQYF. In DNA, the CDR3 is TGCGCCAGCGCACCGGGACAGGGGGGCCACGAGCAGTACTTC.